This T cell receptor beta chain was identified in a study of molecular identifiers for immune sequencing clone quantification. The study, taken as a whole, reports: Clones above 20 RNA copies held over 98% of effector molecules, under 1% in naive cells.

This clonotype was picked up many times. Its antigen is unknown. Bulk TCR libraries used previously described methods and listed TCR primers. One entry per CDR3 protein results from TCRdb running MiXCR on the PCR reads. Of roughly 97,000 distinct CDR3 sequences detected, roughly 24% appear once; the ten largest clones hold 0.85% to 0.95%. Between roughly 19,000 and 1,100,000 sorted cells, with 10%, 30% or 50% RNA, yielded naive CD8 libraries. This CDR3 has 15 residues. Germline V gene lookup returns CDR1 SGHTA and CDR2 FQGNSA. Trimming took 5 bases from V and 4 from J, leaving 15 bases between them. The V gene is TRBV7-2, the J gene TRBJ1-5; tentative D call: TRBD1 (6 bases). This receptor was taken from a human donor in good health. Some libraries in this study had Jurkat cell RNA spiked in. Sequencing was done on a sample of naive CD8+ T cells from blood, with Jurkat cell RNA spiked in. Subset denoted: FACS-sorted CD8+CD4-CCR7+CD45RA+ naive T cells. The chain's CDR3 is CASSPWGADNQPQHF. The CDR3 bases are TGTGCCAGCAGCCCCTGGGGGGCGGATAATCAGCCCCAGCATTTT. Filled out from reference TRBV7-2 and TRBJ1-5, the complete variable domain reads GAGVSQSPSNKVTEKGKDVELRCDPISGHTALYWYRQSLGQGLEFLIYFQGNSAPDKSGLPSDRFSAERTGGSVSTLTIQRTQQEDSAVYLCASSPWGADNQPQHFGDGTRLSIL.